These 13 T cell receptor beta chains originate from one sample sequenced in a study of blood T cells in healthy people across ages. Using a J-beta primer mix together with a sample-barcoded 5' primer, a second PCR was run for about 7 to 12 cycles. TCRdb analysed the 5' RACE reads with MiXCR anew, one entry per CDR3 protein. The profile covers roughly 730,000 distinct CDR3 sequences, with approximately 60% appearing a single time and under 30% taken by the ten largest. Sequencing input: blood. These receptors were obtained from a man between 35 and 55 years old in good health.

The chain's CDR3 is CASSPGLAGEQFF. The CDR3 nucleotides read TGTGCCAGCAGCCCGGGACTAGCGGGGGAGCAGTTCTTC. V and J are TRBV7-2 and TRBJ2-1; 13 nucleotides align to TRBD2. The CDR3 contains 13 residues. Germline V gives CDR1 SGHTA, CDR2 FQGNSA. Trimming took 5 bases from V and 10 from J; bases not matched to a gene: 2.

The chain is built from TRBV24-1 and TRBJ2-7, with a weak D call TRBD1 (6 bases). V gave up 10 bases and J gave up 10 bases, with 22 bases separating them. This CDR3 region has 13 residues. Per germline, CDR1 KGHDR and CDR2 SFDVKD. CDR3 in amino acids: CATSTGHQETQYF. The CDR3 DNA is TGTGCCACTTCCACGGGACACCAAGAGACTCAGTACTTC.

The rearrangement joins TRBV20-1 to TRBJ1-1; TRBD1 agrees at 10 bases. Germline-derived CDR1 and CDR2 are DFQATT and SNEGSKA (reference sequence). This CDR3 has 15 amino acids. V dropped 3 bases and J dropped 4; count of bases not matched to a gene: 8. CDR3 nucleotides: TGCAGTGCTAGCGCCGGGACAGGGGTTTTCACTGAAGCTTTCTTT. This sequence encodes CSASAGTGVFTEAFF.

The count of this clonotype is one. V gene TRBV14 combines with J gene TRBJ1-4; no definite D call. Germline lookup yields CDR1 SGHDN and CDR2 FVKESK. Between the trimmed V and J ends, which lost 2 bases and 3 bases, there was a span of 13 bases. CDR3 length: 16 residues. The DNA of the CDR3 is TGTGCCAGCAGCCAAATTCAGCCTCGGTCTAATGAAAAACTGTTTTTT. Its protein product is CASSQIQPRSNEKLFF.

CDR3 DNA sequence: TGTGCCAGCAGCTCGGCGGGACAGGGAGGAGTCGAGCAGTTCTTC. Translation gives CASSSAGQGGVEQFF. The chain couples TRBV7-2 to TRBJ2-1; 9 bases are a match to TRBD1. Germline V gene data show CDR1 as SGHTA and CDR2 as FQGNSA. CDR3 length: 15 residues. V lost 4 bases, J lost 10 bases, and 11 bases stayed unmatched.

The rearrangement links TRBV7-9 to TRBJ2-7; D remains ambiguous. Per germline, CDR1 SEHNR and CDR2 FQNEAQ (reference sequence). V lost 3 bases to trimming and J lost 2 bases, with 11 bases between them. This CDR3 spans 14 amino acids. CDR3 residues: CASSFPTLPYEQYF. The CDR3, as DNA: TGTGCCAGCAGCTTCCCAACCCTGCCCTACGAGCAGTACTTC. Variable domain in full (rest from reference TRBV7-9 and TRBJ2-7): DTGVSQNPRHKITKRGQNVTFRCDPISEHNRLYWYRQTLGQGPEFLTYFQNEAQLEKSRLLSDRFSAERPKGSFSTLEIQRTEQGDSAMYLCASSFPTLPYEQYFGPGTRLTVT.

This clonotype was observed a single time. The V and J genes are TRBV10-3 and TRBJ2-4, with 8 bases identical to TRBD2. V was clipped by 3 bases and J by 9 bases; unmatched bases: 10. Germline CDR1 ENHRY, CDR2 SYGVKD. The CDR3 spans 15 residues. CDR3 coding DNA: TGTGCCATCAGTGACACGCCCCCTCGGGAGGGCATTCAGTACTTC. It encodes CAISDTPPREGIQYF.

V gene TRBV9 combines with J gene TRBJ2-5; maybe TRBD2 (5 bases). With 2 bases removed from V and 1 base from J, the gap between germline ends came to 12 bases. Germline V lookup: CDR1 SGDLS, CDR2 YYNGEE. The CDR3 has 15 amino acids. The CDR3 loop reads CASSVRGSGQETQYF. In DNA form, the CDR3 reads TGTGCCAGCAGCGTCCGGGGTTCGGGCCAAGAGACCCAGTACTTC.

This clonotype appeared a few times. The chain uses TRBV29-1 and TRBJ2-7; TRBD2 aligns across 10 bases. Germline CDR1 and CDR2: SQVTM and ANQGSEA. The CDR3 loop spans 12 amino acids. In nucleotides, the CDR3 is TGCAGTGCCGGGACTAGCGCCTACGAGCAGTACTTC. Protein sequence: CSAGTSAYEQYF.

This clonotype showed up just a few times. This rearrangement joins TRBV7-3 to TRBJ2-3; the D gene is possibly TRBD1 (6 bases). The CDR3 extends over 14 amino acids. The germline V gene encodes CDR1 SGHTA and CDR2 FQGTGA. V lost 6 bases, J lost 4 bases, and 14 bases lay in between. The CDR3 DNA follows: TGTGCCAGCAGGGCTACACAGGGATCAGATACGCAGTATTTT. Translated, it gives CASRATQGSDTQYF.

V usage is TRBV2 and J usage is TRBJ2-2; D is unresolved. The V end lost 4 bases, the J end lost 5 bases, and 5 bases lay between the germline ends. The length of the CDR3 is 12 residues. The germline CDR1 and CDR2 sequences are SNHLY and FYNNEI. CDR3 loop: CASSGETGELFF. The CDR3 DNA sequence: TGTGCCAGCAGTGGAGAAACCGGGGAGCTGTTTTTT.

This chain links TRBV10-3 with TRBJ1-4; D unresolved. Germline CDR1 ENHRY, CDR2 SYGVKD. This CDR3 is 16 amino acids long. The V and J ends lost 0 bases and 8 bases respectively, with 16 bases between them. The CDR3 sequence: CAISESGISQREKLFF. The CDR3 DNA is TGTGCCATCAGTGAGTCCGGCATTAGTCAGAGGGAAAAACTGTTTTTT.

There are a few counts of this clonotype. This sequence joins TRBV2 and TRBJ1-1; D is possibly TRBD1 (5 bases). The germline V gene encodes CDR1 SNHLY and CDR2 FYNNEI. The V gene lost 4 bases and the J gene lost 5 bases, with 11 bases spanning the gap. This CDR3 has 13 residues. The CDR3 coding sequence is TGTGCCAGCAGTGCCCAAGCAGGGACTGAAGCTTTCTTT. The encoded protein is CASSAQAGTEAFF. The whole variable domain, filled in from reference TRBV2 and TRBJ1-1, reads EPEVTQTPSHQVTQMGQEVILRCVPISNHLYFYWYRQILGQKVEFLVSFYNNEISEKSEIFDDQFSVERPDGSNFTLKIRSTKLEDSAMYFCASSAQAGTEAFFGQGTRLTVV.